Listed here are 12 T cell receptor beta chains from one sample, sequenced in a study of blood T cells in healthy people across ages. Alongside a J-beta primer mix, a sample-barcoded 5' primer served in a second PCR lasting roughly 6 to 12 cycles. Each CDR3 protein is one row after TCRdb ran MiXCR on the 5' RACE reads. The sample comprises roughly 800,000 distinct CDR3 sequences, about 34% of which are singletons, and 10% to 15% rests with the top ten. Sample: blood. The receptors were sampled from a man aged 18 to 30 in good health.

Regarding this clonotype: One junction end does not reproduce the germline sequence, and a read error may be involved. For the CDR3, the DNA is TGTGCCAGCAGCGGCAGACAGGGCCACCGCACGGATACGCAGTATTTT. Translating gives CASSGRQGHRTDTQYF. The chain combines TRBV7-2 with TRBJ2-3; 7 bases map to TRBD1. This CDR3 is 16 amino acids long. CDR1 and CDR2 from the germline V gene are SGHTA and FQGNSA.

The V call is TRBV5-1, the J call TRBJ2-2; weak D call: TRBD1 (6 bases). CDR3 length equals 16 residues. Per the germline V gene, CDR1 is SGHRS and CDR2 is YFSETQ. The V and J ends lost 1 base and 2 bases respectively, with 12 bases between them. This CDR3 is CASSLRGQTNTGELFF. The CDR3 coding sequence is TGCGCCAGCAGCTTGCGGGGACAAACAAACACCGGGGAGCTGTTTTTT. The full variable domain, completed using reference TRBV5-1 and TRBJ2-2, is KAGVTQTPRYLIKTRGQQVTLSCSPISGHRSVSWYQQTPGQGLQFLFEYFSETQRNKGNFPGRFSGRQFSNSRSEMNVSTLELGDSALYLCASSLRGQTNTGELFFGEGSRLTVL.

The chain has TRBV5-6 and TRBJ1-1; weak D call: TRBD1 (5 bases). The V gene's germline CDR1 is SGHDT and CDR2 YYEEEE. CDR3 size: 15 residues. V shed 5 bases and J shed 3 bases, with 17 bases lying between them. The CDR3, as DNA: TGTGCCAGCAGTCGCAACGGGGGGTTTTACACTGAAGCTTTCTTT. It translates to CASSRNGGFYTEAFF.

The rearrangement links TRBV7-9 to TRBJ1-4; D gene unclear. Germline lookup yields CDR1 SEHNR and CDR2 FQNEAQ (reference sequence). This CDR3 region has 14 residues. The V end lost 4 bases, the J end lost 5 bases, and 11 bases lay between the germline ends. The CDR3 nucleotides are TGTGCCAGCAGCTCGGGGATAGTCAATGAAAAACTGTTTTTT. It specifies CASSSGIVNEKLFF.

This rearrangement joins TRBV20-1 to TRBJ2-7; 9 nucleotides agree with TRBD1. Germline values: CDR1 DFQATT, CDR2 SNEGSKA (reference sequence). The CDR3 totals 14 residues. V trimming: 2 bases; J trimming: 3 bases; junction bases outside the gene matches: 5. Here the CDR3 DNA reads TGCAGTGCTAGACCCCGGGACAGGGTCTACGAGCAGTACTTC. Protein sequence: CSARPRDRVYEQYF.

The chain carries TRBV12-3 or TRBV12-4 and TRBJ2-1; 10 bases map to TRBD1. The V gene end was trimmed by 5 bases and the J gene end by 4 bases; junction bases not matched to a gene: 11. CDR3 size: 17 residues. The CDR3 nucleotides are TGTGCCAGCAGTCCAATACACCGGGACAGGGGTTACAATGAGCAGTTCTTC. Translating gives CASSPIHRDRGYNEQFF.

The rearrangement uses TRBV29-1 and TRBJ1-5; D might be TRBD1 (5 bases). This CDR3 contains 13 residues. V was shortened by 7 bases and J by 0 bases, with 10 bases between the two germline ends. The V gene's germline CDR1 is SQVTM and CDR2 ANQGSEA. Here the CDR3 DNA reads TGCAGCGCGACAGTAAATAGCAATCAGCCCCAGCATTTT. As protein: CSATVNSNQPQHF.

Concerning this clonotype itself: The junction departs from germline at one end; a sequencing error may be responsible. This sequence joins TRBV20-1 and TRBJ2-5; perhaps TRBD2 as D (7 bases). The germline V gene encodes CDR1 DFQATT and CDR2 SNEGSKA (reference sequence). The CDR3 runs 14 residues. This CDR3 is CSARGGGFQETRYF. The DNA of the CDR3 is TGCAGTGCTAGGGGCGGGGGCTTCCAAGAGACCCGGTACTTC.

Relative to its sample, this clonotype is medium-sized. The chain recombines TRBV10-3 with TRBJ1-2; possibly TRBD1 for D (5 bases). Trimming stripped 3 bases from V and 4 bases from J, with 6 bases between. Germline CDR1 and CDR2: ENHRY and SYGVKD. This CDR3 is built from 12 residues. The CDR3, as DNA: TGTGCCATCAGTGACGGGACCTATGGCTACACCTTC. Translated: CAISDGTYGYTF.

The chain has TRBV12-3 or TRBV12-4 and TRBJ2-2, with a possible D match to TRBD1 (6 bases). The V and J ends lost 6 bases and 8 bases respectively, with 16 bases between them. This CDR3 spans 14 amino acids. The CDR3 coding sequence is TGTGCCAGCAGCCCTGGACAGTCGGCGGGGGAGCTGTTTTTT. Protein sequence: CASSPGQSAGELFF.

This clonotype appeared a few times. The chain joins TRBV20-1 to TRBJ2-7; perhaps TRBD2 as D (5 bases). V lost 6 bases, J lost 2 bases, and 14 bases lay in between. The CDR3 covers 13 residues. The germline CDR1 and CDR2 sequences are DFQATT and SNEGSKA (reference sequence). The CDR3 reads CSASRGSAYEQYF. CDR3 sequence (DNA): TGCAGTGCCAGTCGGGGTTCGGCCTACGAGCAGTACTTC.

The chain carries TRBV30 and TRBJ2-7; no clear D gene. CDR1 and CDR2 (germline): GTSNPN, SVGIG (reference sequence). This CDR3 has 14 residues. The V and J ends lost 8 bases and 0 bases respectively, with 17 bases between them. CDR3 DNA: TGTGCCCGGACCCCCCTGGGCAGCTCCTACGAGCAGTACTTC. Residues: CARTPLGSSYEQYF.